The 30 T cell receptor beta chains in this list originate from one sample, sequenced in a study of T cell changes during pregnancy in multiple sclerosis (dated by TCRdb to between 2018 and 2021). Library preparation used the immunoSEQ multiplex PCR assay. TCRdb re-hosts the immuneACCESS table, in-frame sequences only. Its copies lack some clones; in the studies checked, an unresolved V gene accounts for under half of them, and the cause for the rest is not known. This sample holds approximately 92,000 clones; approximately 92% were observed only once. The top ten clones comprise 2% to 3% of the sample. This material consisted of peripheral blood, taken in the first trimester of pregnancy. These TCRs come from a female donor with multiple sclerosis, enrolled in a pregnancy study.

The chain employs TRBV30 and TRBJ2-1; no reliable D call. V was shortened by 0 bases and J by 8 bases, with 5 bases between the two germline ends. CDR3 length: 11 residues. The germline gives CDR1 GTSNPN, CDR2 SVGIG (reference sequence). For the CDR3, the DNA is TGTGCCTGGAGTGTAATCTATGAGCAGTTCTTC. This translates into CAWSVIYEQFF.

This rearrangement joins TRBV2 to TRBJ2-1, with 8 positions matching TRBD1. The V and J ends lost 7 bases and 4 bases, in that order; junction bases with no gene match: 6. CDR1 and CDR2 (germline): SNHLY, FYNNEI. The CDR3 has 14 residues. The CDR3 nucleotides read TGTGCCAGCAAGGACAGGGCTTCGTACAATGAGCAGTTCTTC. It codes for CASKDRASYNEQFF.

The rearrangement uses TRBV19 and TRBJ1-1; no clear D. The V end was cut by 9 bases, the J end by 4 bases, with 12 bases between. From germline, CDR1 is LNHDA and CDR2 SQIVND (reference sequence). The CDR3 runs to 12 residues. The CDR3 loop is CARGAGCTEAFF. CDR3 coding DNA: TGTGCCAGAGGAGCGGGTTGCACTGAAGCTTTCTTT.

The V and J genes are TRBV19 and TRBJ1-3; 7 bases fit TRBD1. This CDR3 is built from 16 residues. The germline CDR1 and CDR2 sequences are LNHDA and SQIVND (reference sequence). The V segment lost 3 bases and the J segment 3 bases; nucleotides outside the gene matches: 8. CDR3 coding DNA: TGTGCCAGTAGTATGGATGCGACAGGGCTTGGAAACACCATATATTTT. This encodes CASSMDATGLGNTIYF.

The chain combines TRBV19 with TRBJ2-3; D is perhaps TRBD2 (6 bases). CDR3 length: 18 amino acids. Germline assignment: CDR1 LNHDA and CDR2 SQIVND (reference sequence). V lost 4 bases and J lost 6, with 26 bases in between. CDR3 coding DNA: TGTGCCAGTAGTACATCACGGAGCGGGTTGAGCGTTTCGGATACGCAGTATTTT. Translated, it gives CASSTSRSGLSVSDTQYF.

J is TRBJ1-2 and V is TRBV28, with D possibly being TRBD1 (5 bases). The CDR3 has 13 amino acids. Per germline, CDR1 MDHEN and CDR2 SYDVKM. Trimming removed 10 bases at V and 3 bases at J, with 15 bases between. The CDR3 sequence is CAIQSGTHYGYTF. For the CDR3, the DNA is TGTGCCATCCAATCCGGGACTCACTATGGCTACACCTTC.

The gene calls are TRBV5-1 and TRBJ1-5; the D is unclear. With 4 bases removed from V and 7 bases from J, the gap between germline ends came to 12 bases. Germline CDR1 and CDR2: SGHRS and YFSETQ. The CDR3 is 13 residues long. This CDR3 is CASSADPGQPQHF. The CDR3 DNA is TGCGCCAGCAGCGCTGACCCGGGGCAGCCCCAGCATTTT.

The chain combines TRBV19 with TRBJ2-5, with TRBD2 identical over 8 bases. V lost 2 bases to trimming and J lost 1 base; unmatched junction nucleotides: 3. CDR1 is LNHDA, CDR2 SQIVND, per germline (reference sequence). The CDR3 extends over 15 amino acids. CDR3 DNA: TGTGCCAGTAGTATAACTAGCGGATTCCAAGAGACCCAGTACTTC. As protein: CASSITSGFQETQYF.

This chain joins TRBV11-3 and TRBJ2-2; no clear D gene. The CDR3 covers 15 residues. Germline CDR1 is SGHNT and CDR2 is YENEEA. V lost 1 base and J lost 2, with 8 bases in between. The CDR3 DNA reads as TGTGCCAGCAGCTTAGGTCGGAGCAACACCGGGGAGCTGTTTTTT. It yields the protein CASSLGRSNTGELFF.

This chain joins TRBV6-5 and TRBJ2-7; 10 bases fit TRBD2. V shed 5 bases, J shed 0 bases, and the junction held 4 bases outside the gene matches. Germline CDR1 and CDR2: MNHEY and SVGAGI. The CDR3 covers 15 residues. This chain's CDR3 is CASSPIAGGSYEQYF. DNA for the CDR3: TGTGCCAGCAGTCCTATAGCGGGAGGCTCCTACGAGCAGTACTTC.

A single count supports this clone. V usage is TRBV9 and J usage is TRBJ1-1; 7 bases agree with TRBD1. The germline V gene has CDR1 SGDLS and CDR2 YYNGEE. V lost 3 bases, J lost 7 bases, and 9 bases stayed unmatched. This CDR3 has 14 amino acids. The CDR3 region is CASSAHWGDSEAFF. In DNA, the CDR3 is TGTGCCAGCAGCGCCCATTGGGGGGACAGTGAAGCTTTCTTT.

In the case of this clone: Its ends do not fully match the called genes, so a read error is possible. The chain couples TRBV7-7 to TRBJ2-1, with 10 bases aligning to TRBD2. CDR3 length: 14 residues. Germline V gives CDR1 SSHAT, CDR2 FNYEAQ (reference sequence). The CDR3: CASSPGLAWDEQFF. The CDR3 DNA reads as TGTGCTAGCAGCCCGGGACTAGCGTGGGATGAGCAGTTCTTC.

This clone was counted once. The rearrangement joins TRBV12-5 to TRBJ2-2; TRBD2 matches at 11 bases. The length of the CDR3 is 16 residues. Trimming removed 4 bases from V and 5 bases from J; junction bases left unmatched: 6. Germline assignment: CDR1 LGHNT and CDR2 FRNRAP. As DNA, the CDR3 is TGTGCTAGTGGTTCTATTCTAGCGGGAGGTACCGGGGAGCTGTTTTTT. This translates into CASGSILAGGTGELFF.

This rearrangement joins TRBV9 to TRBJ2-2, with D maybe TRBD2 (6 bases). V lost 0 bases and J 4 bases, leaving 10 bases between the germline ends. This CDR3 comprises 15 residues. Germline CDR1 and CDR2: SGDLS and YYNGEE. CDR3 DNA sequence: TGTGCCAGCAGCGTAGGCACTAGCCCCACCGGGGAGCTGTTTTTT. This encodes CASSVGTSPTGELFF.

The genes are TRBV2 and TRBJ2-5; 7 nucleotides align to TRBD1. The J call is in doubt because the DNA end fits TRBJ2-7 better. The germline V gene encodes CDR1 SNHLY and CDR2 FYNNEI. This CDR3 is 15 amino acids long. The CDR3 sequence is CASNTNRGWVYEQYF. In DNA, the CDR3 is TGTGCCAGCAATACAAACAGGGGATGGGTCTACGAGCAGTACTTC.

The V gene is TRBV29-1, the J gene TRBJ2-1; 9 bases match TRBD2. CDR1 is SQVTM and CDR2 is ANQGSEA in the germline V gene. V shed 2 bases, J shed 0 bases, and the junction held 5 bases outside the gene matches. This CDR3 is built from 16 residues. CDR3 nucleotides: TGCAGCGTTGAAACTAGCGGGCCTTTCTCCTACAATGAGCAGTTCTTC. Protein: CSVETSGPFSYNEQFF.

This chain joins TRBV2 and TRBJ2-1, with 7 bases matching TRBD2. The CDR3 sequence is 13 residues long. Germline V gene sequence: CDR1 SNHLY, CDR2 FYNNEI. The V gene end was trimmed by 6 bases and the J gene end by 9 bases; junction bases not matched to a gene: 8. The CDR3 DNA is TGTGCCAGCAGCGATAGGACTAGTTTTGAGCAGTTCTTC. It specifies CASSDRTSFEQFF.

The chain employs TRBV4-2 and TRBJ2-2; D is possibly TRBD2 (7 bases). V dropped 0 bases and J dropped 0 bases, with 11 bases sitting between them. The V gene's germline CDR1 is LGHNA and CDR2 YNFKEQ. The CDR3 runs 17 residues. CDR3 region: CASSQDAGASNTGELFF. The DNA for the CDR3 is TGTGCCAGCAGCCAAGACGCGGGGGCATCGAACACCGGGGAGCTGTTTTTT.

The chain uses TRBV5-1 and TRBJ1-1; 10 bases fit TRBD1. Germline V CDR1 and CDR2: SGHRS, YFSETQ. The CDR3 has 15 residues. The junction had 10 bases not matched to a gene; V was cut back by 4 bases and J by 7 bases. CDR3: CASSLRTGGGIEAFF. The CDR3 nucleotides read TGCGCCAGCAGCCTCCGGACAGGGGGGGGAATTGAAGCTTTCTTT. The whole variable domain, remainder taken from reference TRBV5-1 and TRBJ1-1, is KAGVTQTPRYLIKTRGQQVTLSCSPISGHRSVSWYQQTPGQGLQFLFEYFSETQRNKGNFPGRFSGRQFSNSRSEMNVSTLELGDSALYLCASSLRTGGGIEAFFGQGTRLTVV.

The rearrangement uses TRBV27 and TRBJ2-1, with 7 bases lining up with TRBD1. From germline, CDR1 is MNHEY and CDR2 SMNVEV (reference sequence). CDR3 length equals 14 residues. Trimming cost V 1 base and J 7 bases; bases outside gene matches: 4. The CDR3 DNA sequence: TGTGCCAGCAGTTTATTTACAGGGGATAATGAGCAGTTCTTC. This codes for CASSLFTGDNEQFF.

The rearrangement joins TRBV19 to TRBJ1-5; 8 bases fit TRBD1. The CDR3 is 15 amino acids. Trimming took 6 bases from V and 4 from J; bases not matched to a gene: 8. Germline V gene sequence: CDR1 LNHDA, CDR2 SQIVND (reference sequence). DNA of the CDR3: TGTGCCAGTAGCAAGACAGGGGACACAAATCAGCCCCAGCATTTT. Its protein is CASSKTGDTNQPQHF.

A remark on this clone: This specimen includes other DNA sequences encoding the same CDR3. The chain has TRBV5-4 and TRBJ1-1, with no clear D. Trimming took off 5 bases at V and 1 base at J, with 9 bases between the two ends. Germline V gene data show CDR1 as SGHNT and CDR2 as YYREEE (reference sequence). This CDR3 has 13 amino acids. CDR3 in amino acids: CASSSDTNTEAFF. CDR3 nucleotides: TGTGCCAGCAGTTCCGACACGAACACTGAAGCTTTCTTT. Looking up the rest from reference TRBV5-4 and TRBJ1-1 gives the full variable domain: ETGVTQSPTHLIKTRGQQVTLRCSSQSGHNTVSWYQQALGQGPQFIFQYYREEENGRGNFPPRFSGLQFPNYSSELNVNALELDDSALYLCASSSDTNTEAFFGQGTRLTVV.

The chain couples TRBV7-2 to TRBJ2-7; 9 bases agree with TRBD2. Per germline, CDR1 SGHTA and CDR2 FQGNSA. This CDR3 region has 16 residues. The trim removed 4 bases at V and 3 bases at J, leaving 10 bases unmatched. CDR3 DNA: TGTGCCAGCAGCTCCGGCGGGAGGGCGGGGCTCTACGAGCAGTACTTC. Amino acids: CASSSGGRAGLYEQYF. The full variable domain, in which reference TRBV7-2 and TRBJ2-7 provide the parts outside the CDR3, is GAGVSQSPSNKVTEKGKDVELRCDPISGHTALYWYRQSLGQGLEFLIYFQGNSAPDKSGLPSDRFSAERTGGSVSTLTIQRTQQEDSAVYLCASSSGGRAGLYEQYFGPGTRLTVT.

The chain combines TRBV27 with TRBJ2-7, with 8 bases identical to TRBD1. CDR3 length equals 14 residues. Germline V gene sequence: CDR1 MNHEY, CDR2 SMNVEV (reference sequence). The trim removed 5 bases at V and 3 bases at J, leaving 6 bases unmatched. CDR3 protein: CASSLGTGNYEQYF. CDR3 bases: TGTGCCAGCAGTCTGGGGACAGGAAACTACGAGCAGTACTTC.

The chain combines TRBV28 with TRBJ2-2, with 11 nucleotides matching TRBD2. J lost 0 bases, V lost 4 bases, and 4 bases had no gene match. This CDR3 contains 17 residues. Germline CDR1 reads MDHEN; CDR2 reads SYDVKM. This chain's CDR3 is CASSSEGLAANTGELFF. The CDR3 bases are TGTGCCAGCAGTTCAGAGGGACTAGCGGCGAACACCGGGGAGCTGTTTTTT.

The V gene is TRBV19, the J gene TRBJ1-3; a possible D gene is TRBD1 (5 bases). In germline, CDR1 is LNHDA, CDR2 SQIVND (reference sequence). Deletions cut 0 bases from V and 0 bases from J, with 12 bases between. This CDR3 has 17 amino acids. The CDR3 here is CASSIDLWGLSGNTIYF. In DNA form, the CDR3 reads TGTGCCAGTAGTATAGACTTGTGGGGCCTCTCTGGAAACACCATATATTTT.

This clone was found once. This sequence joins TRBV6-4 and TRBJ1-3; 9 bases match TRBD1. The V segment lost 3 bases and the J segment 0 bases; nucleotides outside the gene matches: 6. Germline CDR1 is MRHNA and CDR2 is SNTAGT. CDR3 size: 17 residues. CDR3: CASSEGGQGASGNTIYF. As DNA, the CDR3 is TGTGCCAGCAGTGAGGGGGGACAGGGAGCCTCTGGAAACACCATATATTTT.

The gene calls are TRBV15 and TRBJ2-7, with 11 bases that match TRBD2. This CDR3 is built from 16 residues. V lost 0 bases to trimming and J lost 5 bases; unmatched junction nucleotides: 6. CDR1 and CDR2 from the germline V gene are LNHNV and YYDKDF (reference sequence). CDR3 region: CATSRDPLAGGNEQYF. Written as DNA, the CDR3 is TGTGCCACCAGCAGAGACCCCCTAGCGGGAGGAAACGAGCAGTACTTC.

The rearrangement uses TRBV10-3 and TRBJ2-7; D remains unclear. Germline loops: CDR1 ENHRY, CDR2 SYGVKD. V was clipped by 4 bases and J by 0 bases, with 7 bases between them. This CDR3 region has 13 residues. CDR3 nucleotides: TGTGCCATCAGTGGTAGGAGCTCCTACGAGCAGTACTTC. Encoded protein: CAISGRSSYEQYF.

The chain carries TRBV10-1 and TRBJ2-7; D unresolved. This CDR3 has 14 residues. CDR1 is WNHNN and CDR2 is SYGVQD in the germline V gene (reference sequence). V was clipped by 5 bases and J by 2 bases, with 13 bases between them. The CDR3, as DNA: TGCGCCAGCAGTATGTGGCTTCCTCCCTACGAGCAGTACTTC. Protein sequence: CASSMWLPPYEQYF.